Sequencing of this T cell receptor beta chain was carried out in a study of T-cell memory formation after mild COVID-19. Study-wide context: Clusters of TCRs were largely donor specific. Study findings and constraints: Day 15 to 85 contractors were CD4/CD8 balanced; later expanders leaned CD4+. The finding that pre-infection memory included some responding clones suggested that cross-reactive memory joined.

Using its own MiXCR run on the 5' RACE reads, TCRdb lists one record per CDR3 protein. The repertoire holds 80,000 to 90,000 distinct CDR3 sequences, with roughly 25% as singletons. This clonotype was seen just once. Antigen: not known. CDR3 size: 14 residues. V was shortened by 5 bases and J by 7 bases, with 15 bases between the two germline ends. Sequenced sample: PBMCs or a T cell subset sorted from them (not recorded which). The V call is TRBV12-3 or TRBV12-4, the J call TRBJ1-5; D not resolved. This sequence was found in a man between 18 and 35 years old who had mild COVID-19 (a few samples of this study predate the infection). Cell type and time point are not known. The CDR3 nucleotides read TGTGCCAGCAGTGCCTTCGGGCCTGGGCAGCCCCAGCATTTT. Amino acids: CASSAFGPGQPQHF.